The 20 T cell receptor beta chains given below trace back to one sample, sequenced in a study of response to subunit inactivated influenza vaccine. TCRdb fed the RT-PCR reads into MiXCR, producing one record per CDR3 protein. This sample has about 650,000 distinct CDR3 sequences; 15% to 18% occur once, and the top ten carry under 14%. Sequenced here: PBMCs from blood, sampled less than 13 days after vaccination. These receptors came from a man aged 45 to 65 who received an inactivated influenza vaccine.

This clonotype was observed many times. The V and J genes are TRBV6-5 and TRBJ1-6; weak D call: TRBD1 (6 bases). The germline CDR1 and CDR2 sequences are MNHEY and SVGAGI. The CDR3 is made up of 17 amino acids. Trimming cost V 0 bases and J 8 bases, with 17 bases left between them. CDR3 region: CASSYSGGAGGHSPLHF. The CDR3 region has the DNA TGTGCCAGCAGTTACTCGGGTGGTGCCGGGGGCCATTCACCCCTCCACTTT.

This chain connects TRBV6-2 or TRBV6-3 to TRBJ2-6, with D tentatively TRBD2 (5 bases). Deletions cut 2 bases from V and 0 bases from J, with 5 bases between. The CDR3 has 15 residues. Germline lookup yields CDR1 MNHEY and CDR2 SVGEGT. In nucleotides, the CDR3 is TGTGCCAGCAGTTACGACTACTCTGGGGCCAACGTCCTGACTTTC. The encoded protein is CASSYDYSGANVLTF.

The table lists this clonotype with a few counts. The genes are TRBV27 and TRBJ2-3, with TRBD2 as a possible D gene (6 bases). V shed 4 bases and J shed 4 bases, with 12 bases lying between them. The CDR3 is 14 residues long. Germline-derived CDR1 and CDR2 are MNHEY and SMNVEV (reference sequence). The CDR3: CASSYTSLPDTQYF. The CDR3 bases are TGTGCCAGCAGTTACACTAGCTTACCAGATACGCAGTATTTT.

A few counts support this clonotype. The chain recombines TRBV10-3 with TRBJ2-7; TRBD2 matches 13 bases. Germline CDR1 ENHRY, CDR2 SYGVKD. J was trimmed by 0 bases and V by 4 bases; bases with no gene match: 6. The length of the CDR3 is 17 residues. Here the CDR3 reads CAISARTSGSYSYEQYF. CDR3 bases: TGTGCCATCAGTGCCAGGACTAGCGGGAGCTACTCCTACGAGCAGTACTTC.

This clonotype has more than one count but fewer than ten. This chain connects TRBV4-1 to TRBJ2-3; perhaps TRBD1 as D (6 bases). The CDR3 spans 16 residues. V was cut by 2 bases and J by 7 bases, with 19 bases left in between. Germline-derived CDR1 and CDR2 are MGHRA and YSYEKL. CDR3: CASSQPGRTAKNTQYF. For the CDR3, the DNA is TGCGCCAGCAGCCAACCTGGACGGACAGCGAAAAATACGCAGTATTTT.

This clonotype was found many times. The chain links TRBV20-1 to TRBJ2-4; 9 bases match TRBD1. CDR3 length: 14 residues. V shed 3 bases, J shed 3 bases, and the junction held 3 bases outside the gene matches. CDR1 and CDR2 (germline): DFQATT, SNEGSKA (reference sequence). This CDR3 reads CSARGQGNKNIQYF. The CDR3 nucleotides are TGCAGTGCTAGGGGACAGGGAAACAAAAACATTCAGTACTTC.

The chain employs TRBV6-1 and TRBJ2-4, with D hard to call. Trimming removed 3 bases from V and 0 bases from J, with 15 bases in between. There are 17 residues in the CDR3. Germline V lookup: CDR1 MNHNS, CDR2 SASEGT. This CDR3 reads CASSDNSKGLAKNIQYF. As DNA, the CDR3 is TGTGCCAGCAGTGACAACTCGAAGGGTTTAGCCAAAAACATTCAGTACTTC.

This clonotype was counted only a few times. V usage is TRBV5-1 and J usage is TRBJ2-7; D remains ambiguous. V was pared by 5 bases and J by 0 bases, with 15 bases between. Per germline, CDR1 SGHRS and CDR2 YFSETQ. CDR3 length: 15 amino acids. The CDR3 is CASRLLDWSSYEQYF. CDR3 nucleotide sequence: TGCGCCAGCAGACTCCTCGACTGGAGCTCCTACGAGCAGTACTTC.

This clonotype occurred a few times. The chain has TRBV5-1 and TRBJ2-1; perhaps TRBD2 as D (6 bases). This CDR3 comprises 16 residues. Between the trimmed V and J ends, which lost 0 bases and 0 bases, there was a span of 10 bases. From germline, CDR1 is SGHRS and CDR2 YFSETQ. The DNA for the CDR3 is TGCGCCAGCAGCTTGGCCGTGGGGGGCTCCTACAATGAGCAGTTCTTC. Its protein product is CASSLAVGGSYNEQFF.

This clonotype was seen only a few times. The chain joins TRBV5-5 to TRBJ2-1; the match to TRBD1 covers 8 bases. The CDR3 spans 16 residues. From germline, CDR1 is SGHKS and CDR2 YYEKEE (reference sequence). V dropped 2 bases and J dropped 3; count of bases not matched to a gene: 7. The CDR3 region has the DNA TGTGCCAGCAGCTTAACGGACAGGGTAAACTACAATGAGCAGTTCTTC. The encoded protein is CASSLTDRVNYNEQFF.

This clonotype was seen a few times. The rearrangement uses TRBV6-5 and TRBJ2-3, with 10 bases aligning to TRBD1. V dropped 2 bases and J dropped 4; count of bases not matched to a gene: 6. The CDR3 covers 16 residues. Per germline, CDR1 MNHEY and CDR2 SVGAGI. The CDR3 DNA sequence: TGTGCCAGCAGTTACCTGACAGGGGGCTTCCCAGATACGCAGTATTTT. It codes for CASSYLTGGFPDTQYF.

This clonotype was counted a few times. This chain joins TRBV7-9 and TRBJ2-7; TRBD1 aligns across 9 bases. Germline V lookup: CDR1 SEHNR, CDR2 FQNEAQ (reference sequence). There are 14 residues in the CDR3. The J segment lost 5 bases and the V segment lost 5 bases, leaving 7 bases of the junction unmatched. The CDR3 bases are TGTGCCAGCAGCCCACCGGGACAGGGTAACGAGCAGTACTTC. Translating it yields CASSPPGQGNEQYF.

V and J are TRBV12-3 or TRBV12-4 and TRBJ2-4; tentatively, D is TRBD1 or TRBD2 (6 bases each). The CDR3 is 16 amino acids. V dropped 5 bases and J dropped 0 bases, with 14 bases sitting between them. CDR3 in amino acids: CASSTAGHLAKNIQYF. In DNA form, the CDR3 reads TGTGCCAGCAGTACGGCGGGACACCTAGCCAAAAACATTCAGTACTTC.

V usage is TRBV19 and J usage is TRBJ2-2; D unclear. This CDR3 comprises 15 residues. V dropped 0 bases and J dropped 4 bases, with 9 bases sitting between them. Germline CDR1 is LNHDA and CDR2 is SQIVND (reference sequence). The CDR3 region has the DNA TGTGCCAGTAGTATAGACCGTGTAGGCACCGGGGAGCTGTTTTTT. Amino acids: CASSIDRVGTGELFF.

Only a few counts were recorded for this clonotype. The V call is TRBV28, the J call TRBJ2-7; D perhaps matches TRBD2 (5 bases). The CDR3 totals 13 residues. The V end was cut by 2 bases, the J end by 10 bases, with 15 bases between. CDR1 is MDHEN, CDR2 SYDVKM, per germline. CDR3 nucleotide sequence: TGTGCCAGCAGTTTAAAGCTAGCCCGACAACAGTACTTC. It yields the protein CASSLKLARQQYF.

This clonotype was observed a handful of times. The genes are TRBV5-1 and TRBJ2-6; D is possibly TRBD1 (6 bases). Looked up from germline, CDR1 is SGHRS and CDR2 is YFSETQ. The CDR3 contains 14 residues. The germline V and J ends were trimmed by 9 bases and 0 bases, with 10 bases remaining between them. CDR3 loop: CAIRTDSGANVLTF. The CDR3 nucleotides read TGCGCCATCCGGACAGACTCTGGGGCCAACGTCCTGACTTTC.

V usage is TRBV6-1 and J usage is TRBJ1-2, with a possible D match to TRBD1 (5 bases). The CDR3 covers 15 residues. Germline CDR1 and CDR2: MNHNS and SASEGT. With 7 bases removed from V and 3 bases from J, the gap between germline ends came to 18 bases. The CDR3 protein is CASKRALLGDYGYTF. The CDR3 nucleotides read TGTGCCAGCAAAAGGGCCCTTTTGGGGGACTATGGCTACACCTTC.

The V gene is TRBV5-5, the J gene TRBJ2-5, with D unresolved. Germline-derived CDR1 and CDR2 are SGHKS and YYEKEE (reference sequence). CDR3 size: 13 residues. Trimming cost V 0 bases and J 4 bases, with 7 bases left between them. This CDR3 reads CASSLGPSETQYF. As DNA, the CDR3 is TGTGCCAGCAGCTTGGGCCCCTCAGAGACCCAGTACTTC.

Ten or more counts support this clonotype. The genes are TRBV28 and TRBJ2-7; possibly TRBD1 for D (6 bases). The CDR3 is 16 amino acids. CDR1 MDHEN and CDR2 SYDVKM come from the germline V gene. V lost 5 bases and J 1 base, leaving 18 bases between the germline ends. Here the CDR3 DNA reads TGTGCCAGCAGTCTATTACTCGGGACAACATCCTACGAGCAGTACTTC. This encodes CASSLLLGTTSYEQYF.

This sequence joins TRBV12-3 or TRBV12-4 and TRBJ1-6; 8 nucleotides align to TRBD1. The junction had 6 bases not matched to a gene; V was cut back by 7 bases and J by 7 bases. The CDR3 has 14 residues. CDR3 protein: CASTRTGPNSPLHF. The CDR3 DNA follows: TGTGCCAGCACCCGGACAGGGCCCAATTCACCCCTCCACTTT.